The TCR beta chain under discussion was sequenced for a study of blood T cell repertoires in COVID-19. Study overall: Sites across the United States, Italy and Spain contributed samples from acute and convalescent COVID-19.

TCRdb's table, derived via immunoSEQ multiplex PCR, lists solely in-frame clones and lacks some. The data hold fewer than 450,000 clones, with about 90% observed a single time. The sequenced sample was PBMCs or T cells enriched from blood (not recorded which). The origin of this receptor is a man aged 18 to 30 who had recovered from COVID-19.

In nucleotides, the CDR3 is TGTGCCAGCAGCCCAACGGGAACCTACAATGAGCAGTTCTTC. Amino acids: CASSPTGTYNEQFF. The chain links TRBV28 to TRBJ2-1; D might be TRBD2 (5 bases). V lost 6 bases and J lost 2, with 11 bases in between. This CDR3 is 14 amino acids long. Germline V gives CDR1 MDHEN, CDR2 SYDVKM. The full variable domain, its missing parts supplied by reference TRBV28 and TRBJ2-1, is DVKVTQSSRYLVKRTGEKVFLECVQDMDHENMFWYRQDPGLGLRLIYFSYDVKMKEKGDIPEGYSVSREKKERFSLILESASTNQTSMYLCASSPTGTYNEQFFGPGTRLTVL.